This is a list of T cell receptor beta chains from one sample in a study of immune evolution from preneoplasia to lung adenocarcinoma. Measured with immunoSEQ multiplex PCR; TCRdb has only the in-frame clones, and not every one. The data hold more than 2,000 clones, with roughly four fifths observed a single time. The specimen was FFPE invasive lung adenocarcinoma tissue. Receptors originate from a person between 65 and 79 years old with invasive lung adenocarcinoma. CDR3s include the opening cysteine and the closing phenylalanine or tryptophan. D genes are given only for firm matches. Rows may omit the clone size; those that give it use once, few, many or a size class.

D: NA
size: once
V: TRBV19
J: TRBJ1-5
DNA: TGTGCCAGTAGTATCACAGGCCTAAATCAGCCCCAGCATTTT
CDR3: CASSITGLNQPQHF

D: NA
size: few
V: TRBV2
J: TRBJ1-5
DNA: TGTGCCAGCAGTGAAGGGGGCAGGGGAAGAGGCAATCAGCCCCAGCATTTT
CDR3: CASSEGGRGRGNQPQHF

D: TRBD1
size: NA
V: TRBV6-7
J: TRBJ2-7
DNA: TGTGCCAGCAGCCTAGGGACAGGGATCGGCGAGCAGTACTTC
CDR3: CASSLGTGIGEQYF